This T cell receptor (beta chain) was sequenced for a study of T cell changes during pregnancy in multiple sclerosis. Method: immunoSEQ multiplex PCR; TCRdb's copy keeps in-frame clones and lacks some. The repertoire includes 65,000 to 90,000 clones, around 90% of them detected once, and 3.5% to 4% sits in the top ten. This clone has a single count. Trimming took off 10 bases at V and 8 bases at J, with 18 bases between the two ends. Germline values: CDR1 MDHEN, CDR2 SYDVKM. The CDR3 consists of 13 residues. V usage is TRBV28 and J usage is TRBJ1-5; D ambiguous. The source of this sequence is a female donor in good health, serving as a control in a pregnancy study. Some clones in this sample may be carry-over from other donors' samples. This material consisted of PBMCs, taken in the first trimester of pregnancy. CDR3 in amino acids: CATKRGRREPQHF. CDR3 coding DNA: TGTGCCACCAAAAGAGGGCGTAGAGAGCCCCAGCATTTT.